Sequencing of this TCR beta chain was carried out in a study of T cells after yellow fever vaccination. Whole-study context: Fractions of low cell number were prepared using SMART-Seq v4 Ultra Low Input. General study points: Any FACS-sorted repertoire could hold abundant clonotypes that contaminate it from the bulk population. Peak timing came faster in the weaker secondary response, day 5 versus 15.

Germline lookup yields CDR1 SGHDT and CDR2 YYEEEE. The CDR3 sequence is 15 residues long. V was shortened by 4 bases and J by 4 bases, with 14 bases between the two germline ends. TCR cDNA was made by 5'RACE template switching, adding a universal primer site and UMIs. TCRdb reprocessed the 5' RACE reads via MiXCR and lists one record per CDR3 protein. The sample holds 200,000 to 300,000 distinct CDR3 sequences; 13% are singletons and the top ten take 0.4% to 0.55%. This clonotype has only a few counts. As yet, its antigen is unknown. The material was CD4+ T cells sorted from PBMCs, obtained 45 days after the yellow fever booster vaccination. This TCR derives from a man aged 25-45 years who received the YFV17D yellow fever vaccine. The chain combines TRBV5-6 with TRBJ1-4; maybe TRBD1 (6 bases). In DNA, the CDR3 is TGTGCCAGCAGCGGCTTGGACAGCAATAATGAAAAACTGTTTTTT. It codes for CASSGLDSNNEKLFF. Variable domain in full (rest from reference TRBV5-6 and TRBJ1-4): DAGVTQSPTHLIKTRGQQVTLRCSPKSGHDTVSWYQQALGQGPQFIFQYYEEEERQRGNFPDRFSGHQFPNYSSELNVNALLLGDSALYLCASSGLDSNNEKLFFGSGTQLSVL.